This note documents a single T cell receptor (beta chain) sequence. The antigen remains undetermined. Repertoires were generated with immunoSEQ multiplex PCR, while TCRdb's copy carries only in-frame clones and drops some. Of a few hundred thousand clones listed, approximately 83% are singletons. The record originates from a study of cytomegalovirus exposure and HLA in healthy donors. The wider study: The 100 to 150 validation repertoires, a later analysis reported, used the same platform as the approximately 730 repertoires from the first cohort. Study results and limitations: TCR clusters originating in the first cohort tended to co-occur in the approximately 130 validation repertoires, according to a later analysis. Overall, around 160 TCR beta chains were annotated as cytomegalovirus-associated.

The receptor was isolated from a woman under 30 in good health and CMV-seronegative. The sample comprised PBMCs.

In DNA form, the CDR3 reads TGCGCCAGCAGGGAGGACCCCCGAAGCGAGCAGTACTTC. Its protein is CASREDPRSEQYF. The chain has TRBV5-1 and TRBJ2-7; tentative D call: TRBD2 (5 bases). The CDR3 runs to 13 residues. V gave up 5 bases and J gave up 6 bases, with 15 bases separating them. CDR1 and CDR2 from the germline V gene are SGHRS and YFSETQ.